This T cell receptor beta chain was observed in a study of human T cells and chemical hapten exposure. As for the study in general: On the upper back, patch tests were applied with 0.01% DPC and read at 6 days. Recorded diagnoses among the mostly female patients were alopecia areata, totalis or universalis.

Specified time point: patch test 1, 2 weeks after DPC sensitization. As for treatment: therapeutic diphenylcyclopropenone sensitization with weekly scalp DPC. Unfractionated whole blood yielded the extracted total RNA. Points on this clonotype: Its antigen is as yet unknown.

From germline, CDR1 is SEHNR and CDR2 FQNEAQ (reference sequence). This CDR3 has 14 residues. Trimming cost V 8 bases and J 4 bases; bases outside gene matches: 8. Study results and caveats: Sensitization with DPC brought no change to TCRs above 1 in 1000 in frequency.

Using its own MiXCR run on the RACE reads, TCRdb lists one record per CDR3 protein. The sample holds 75,000 to 100,000 distinct CDR3 sequences, roughly a tenth seen once. The rearrangement links TRBV7-9 to TRBJ2-3; 8 nucleotides match TRBD2. The sequence was collected from a man in his forties or fifties with alopecia areata. Some clones in this sample may be carry-over from other donors' samples. Sequences were derived from whole blood, sampled in connection with sensitization to the hapten diphenylcyclopropenone (DPC). This chain's CDR3 is CASPKREIADTQYF. The CDR3 nucleotides read TGTGCCAGCCCCAAGCGGGAGATCGCAGATACGCAGTATTTT.